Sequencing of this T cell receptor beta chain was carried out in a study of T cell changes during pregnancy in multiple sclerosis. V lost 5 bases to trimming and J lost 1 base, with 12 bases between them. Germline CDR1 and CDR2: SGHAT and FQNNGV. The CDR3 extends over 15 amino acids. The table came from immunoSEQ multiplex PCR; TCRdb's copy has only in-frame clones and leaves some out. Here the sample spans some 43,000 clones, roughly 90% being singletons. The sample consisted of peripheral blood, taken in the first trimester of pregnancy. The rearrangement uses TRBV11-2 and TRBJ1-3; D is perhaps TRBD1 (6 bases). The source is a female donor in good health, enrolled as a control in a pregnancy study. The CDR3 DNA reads TGTGCCAGCAGCCCAACAGGGATTTCTGGAAACACCATATATTTT. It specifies CASSPTGISGNTIYF.